This T cell receptor beta chain emerged from a study of T-cell reconstitution after alpha-beta-depleted transplantation in children. Study conclusions and caveats: From newly produced T cells came most of the T-cell counts and diversity one year after transplant. Reportedly, alpha-beta T cells present about two months post-transplant originated from several hundred expanded clones of graft origin. Some patients showed high day-60 TCRbeta diversity, which derived from surviving recipient T cells and thymic progenitors.

Unique molecular identifiers were used to barcode this TCRbeta library. Via MiXCR, TCRdb re-called the PCR reads, giving one row per CDR3 protein. Here the sample spans hundreds of thousands of distinct CDR3 sequences, less than 9.5% being singletons. The CDR3 loop spans 15 amino acids. J was trimmed by 11 bases and V by 0 bases; bases with no gene match: 11. Germline assignment: CDR1 MGHRA and CDR2 YSYEKL. This clonotype was detected ten times or more. As yet, its antigen is unknown. The origin of this receptor is a female patient aged 2-9 years who had a stem cell transplant for Fanconi anemia, so the T cells may come from the graft donor. This rearrangement joins TRBV4-1 to TRBJ1-1, with 8 bases fitting TRBD1. Sequenced material: peripheral blood, taken 360 days after TCRalphabeta/CD19-depleted stem cell transplant. The CDR3 DNA sequence: TGCGCCAGCAGCCAAGAACCAGGGGGCAGGGCGGATGCTTTCTTT. This encodes CASSQEPGGRADAFF.